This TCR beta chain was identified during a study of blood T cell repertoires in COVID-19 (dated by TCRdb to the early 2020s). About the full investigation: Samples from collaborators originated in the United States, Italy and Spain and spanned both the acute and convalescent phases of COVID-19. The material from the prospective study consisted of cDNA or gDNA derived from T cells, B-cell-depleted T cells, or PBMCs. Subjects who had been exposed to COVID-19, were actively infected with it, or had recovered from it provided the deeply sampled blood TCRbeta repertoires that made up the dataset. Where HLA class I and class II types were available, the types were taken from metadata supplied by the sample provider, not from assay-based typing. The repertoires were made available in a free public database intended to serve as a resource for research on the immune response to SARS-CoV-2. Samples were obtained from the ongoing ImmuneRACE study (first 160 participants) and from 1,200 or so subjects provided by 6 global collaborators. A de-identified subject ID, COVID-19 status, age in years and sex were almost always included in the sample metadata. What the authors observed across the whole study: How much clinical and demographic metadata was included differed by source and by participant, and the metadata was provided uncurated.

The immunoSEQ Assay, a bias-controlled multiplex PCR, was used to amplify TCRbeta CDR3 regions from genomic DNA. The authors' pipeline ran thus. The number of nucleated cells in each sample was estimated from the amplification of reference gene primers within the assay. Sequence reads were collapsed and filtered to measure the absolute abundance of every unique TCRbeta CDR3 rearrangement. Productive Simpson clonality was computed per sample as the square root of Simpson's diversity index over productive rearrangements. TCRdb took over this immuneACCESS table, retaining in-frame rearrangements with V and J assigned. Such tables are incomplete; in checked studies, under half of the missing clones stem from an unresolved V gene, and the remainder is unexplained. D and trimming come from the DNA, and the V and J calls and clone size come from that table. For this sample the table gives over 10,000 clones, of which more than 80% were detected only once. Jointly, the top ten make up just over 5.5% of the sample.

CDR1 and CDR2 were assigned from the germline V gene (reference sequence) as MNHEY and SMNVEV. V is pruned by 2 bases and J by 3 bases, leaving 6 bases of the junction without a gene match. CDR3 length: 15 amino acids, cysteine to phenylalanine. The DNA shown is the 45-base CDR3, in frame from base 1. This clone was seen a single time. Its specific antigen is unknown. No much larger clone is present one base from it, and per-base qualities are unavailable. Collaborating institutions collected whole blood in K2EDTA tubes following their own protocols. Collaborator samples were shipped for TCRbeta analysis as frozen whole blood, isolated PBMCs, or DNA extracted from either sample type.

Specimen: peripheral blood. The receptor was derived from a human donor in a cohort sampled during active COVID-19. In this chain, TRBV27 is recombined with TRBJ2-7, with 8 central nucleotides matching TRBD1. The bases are TGTGCCAGCAGTTTAAGGACAGGGTTTGACTACGAGCAGTACTTC. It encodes CASSLRTGFDYEQYF.